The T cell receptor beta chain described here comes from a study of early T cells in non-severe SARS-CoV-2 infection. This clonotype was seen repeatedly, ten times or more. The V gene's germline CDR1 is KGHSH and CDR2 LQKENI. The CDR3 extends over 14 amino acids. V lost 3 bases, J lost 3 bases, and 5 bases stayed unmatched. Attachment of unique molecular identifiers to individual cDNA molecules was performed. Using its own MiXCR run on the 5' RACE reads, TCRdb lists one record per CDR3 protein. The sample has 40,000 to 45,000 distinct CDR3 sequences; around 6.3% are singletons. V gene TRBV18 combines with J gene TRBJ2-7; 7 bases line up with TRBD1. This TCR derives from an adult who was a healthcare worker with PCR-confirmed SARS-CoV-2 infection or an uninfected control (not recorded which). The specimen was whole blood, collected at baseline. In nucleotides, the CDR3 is TGTGCCAGCTCACCGGAGACAGGGAGCTACGAGCAGTACTTC. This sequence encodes CASSPETGSYEQYF.